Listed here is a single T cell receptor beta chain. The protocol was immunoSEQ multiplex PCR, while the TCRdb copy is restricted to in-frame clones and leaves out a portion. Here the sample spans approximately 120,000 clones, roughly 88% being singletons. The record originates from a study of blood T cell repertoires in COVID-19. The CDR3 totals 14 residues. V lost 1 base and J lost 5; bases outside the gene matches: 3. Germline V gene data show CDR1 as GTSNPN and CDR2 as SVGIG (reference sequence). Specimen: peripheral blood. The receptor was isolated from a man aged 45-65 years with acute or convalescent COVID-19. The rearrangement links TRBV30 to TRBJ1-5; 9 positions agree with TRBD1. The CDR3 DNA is TGTGCCTGGAGTGGGGACAGGGTGGATCAGCCCCAGCATTTT. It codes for CAWSGDRVDQPQHF.